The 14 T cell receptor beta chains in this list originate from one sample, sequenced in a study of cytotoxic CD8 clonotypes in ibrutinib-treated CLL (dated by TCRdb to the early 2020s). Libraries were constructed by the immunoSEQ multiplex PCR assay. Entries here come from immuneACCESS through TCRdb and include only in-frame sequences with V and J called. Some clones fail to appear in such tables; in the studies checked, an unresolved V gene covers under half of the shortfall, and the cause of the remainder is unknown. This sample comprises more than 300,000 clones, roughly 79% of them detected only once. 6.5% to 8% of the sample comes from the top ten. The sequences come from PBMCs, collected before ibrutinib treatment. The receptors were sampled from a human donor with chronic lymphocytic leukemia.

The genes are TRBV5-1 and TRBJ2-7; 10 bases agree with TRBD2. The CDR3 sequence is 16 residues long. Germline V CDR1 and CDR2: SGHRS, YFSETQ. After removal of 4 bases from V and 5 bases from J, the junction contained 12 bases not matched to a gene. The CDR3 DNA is TGCGCCAGCAGCCCTATCTCGACTAGCGGGCTAAACGAGCAGTACTTC. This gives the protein CASSPISTSGLNEQYF.

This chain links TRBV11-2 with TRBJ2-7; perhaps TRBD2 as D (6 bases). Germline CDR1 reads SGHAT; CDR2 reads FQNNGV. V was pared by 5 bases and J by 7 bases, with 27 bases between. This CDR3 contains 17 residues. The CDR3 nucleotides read TGTGCCAGCAGCCGAAGCGGGTTGGAGGGTAGTCTCGGTGAGCAGTACTTC. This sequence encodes CASSRSGLEGSLGEQYF.

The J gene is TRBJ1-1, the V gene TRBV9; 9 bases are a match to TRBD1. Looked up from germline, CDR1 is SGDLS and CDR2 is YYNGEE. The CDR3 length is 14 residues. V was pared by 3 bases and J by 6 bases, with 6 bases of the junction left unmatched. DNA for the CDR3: TGTGCCAGCAGCGCCTACAGGGGGCCCTCTGAAGCTTTCTTT. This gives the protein CASSAYRGPSEAFF.

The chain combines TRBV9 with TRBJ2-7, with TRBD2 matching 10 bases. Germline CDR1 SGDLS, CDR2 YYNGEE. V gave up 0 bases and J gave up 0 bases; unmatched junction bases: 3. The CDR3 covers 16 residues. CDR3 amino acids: CASSVGVAGGSYEQYF. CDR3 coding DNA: TGTGCCAGCAGCGTAGGGGTAGCGGGAGGCTCCTACGAGCAGTACTTC.

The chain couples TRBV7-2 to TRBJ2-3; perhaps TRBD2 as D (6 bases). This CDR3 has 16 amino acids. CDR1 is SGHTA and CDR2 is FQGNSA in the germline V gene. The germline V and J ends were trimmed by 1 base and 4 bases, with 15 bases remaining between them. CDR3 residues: CASSLEGRSVPDTQYF. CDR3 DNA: TGTGCCAGCAGCTTAGAGGGGAGGTCCGTTCCAGATACGCAGTATTTT.

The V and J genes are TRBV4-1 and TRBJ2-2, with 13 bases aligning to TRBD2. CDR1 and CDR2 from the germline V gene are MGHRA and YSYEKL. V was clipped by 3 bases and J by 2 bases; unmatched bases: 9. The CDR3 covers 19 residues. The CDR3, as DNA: TGCGCCAGCAGCCACACGGGACTAGCGGGATCCGGAAACACCGGGGAGCTGTTTTTT. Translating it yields CASSHTGLAGSGNTGELFF.

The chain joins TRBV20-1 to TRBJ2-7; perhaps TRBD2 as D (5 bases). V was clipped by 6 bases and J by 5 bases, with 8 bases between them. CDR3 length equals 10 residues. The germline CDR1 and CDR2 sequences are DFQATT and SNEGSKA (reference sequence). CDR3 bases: TGCAGTGCGCGGGCCGACGAGCAGTACTTC. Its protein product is CSARADEQYF.

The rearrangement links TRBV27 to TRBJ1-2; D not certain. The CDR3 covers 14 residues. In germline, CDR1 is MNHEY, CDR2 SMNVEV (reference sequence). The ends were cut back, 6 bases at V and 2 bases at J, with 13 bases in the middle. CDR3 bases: TGTGCCAGCAGCCCCTTTACTTCGAACTATGGCTACACCTTC. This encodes CASSPFTSNYGYTF.

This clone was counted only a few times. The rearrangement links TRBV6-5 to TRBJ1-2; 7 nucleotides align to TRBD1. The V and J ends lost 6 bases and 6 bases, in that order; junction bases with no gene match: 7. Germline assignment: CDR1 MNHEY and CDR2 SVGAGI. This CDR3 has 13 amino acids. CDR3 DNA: TGTGCCAGCAGCTCCGGACAGGTACATGGCTACACCTTC. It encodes CASSSGQVHGYTF.

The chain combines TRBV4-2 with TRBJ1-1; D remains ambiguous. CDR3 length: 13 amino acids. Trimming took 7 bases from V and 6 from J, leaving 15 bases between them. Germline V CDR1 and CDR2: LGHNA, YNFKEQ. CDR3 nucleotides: TGTGCCAGCAAAATGTCGGGGTACGCTGAAGCTTTCTTT. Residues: CASKMSGYAEAFF.

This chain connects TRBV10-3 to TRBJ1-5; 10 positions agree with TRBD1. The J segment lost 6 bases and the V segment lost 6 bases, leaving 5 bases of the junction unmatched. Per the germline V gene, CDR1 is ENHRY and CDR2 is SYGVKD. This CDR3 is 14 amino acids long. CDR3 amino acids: CAISPRDRGQPQHF. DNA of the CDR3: TGTGCCATCAGCCCGAGGGACAGGGGTCAGCCCCAGCATTTT.

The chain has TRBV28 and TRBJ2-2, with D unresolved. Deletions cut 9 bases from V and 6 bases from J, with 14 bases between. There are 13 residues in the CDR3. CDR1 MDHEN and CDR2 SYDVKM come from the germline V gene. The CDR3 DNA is TGTGCCAGTAGACTGGCGTCAGCCGGGGAGCTGTTTTTT. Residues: CASRLASAGELFF.

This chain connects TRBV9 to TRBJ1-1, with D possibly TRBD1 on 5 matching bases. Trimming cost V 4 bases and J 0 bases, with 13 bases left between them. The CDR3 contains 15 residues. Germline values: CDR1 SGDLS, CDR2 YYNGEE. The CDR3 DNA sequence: TGTGCCAGCAGCCCCCGAGGGGCGGTGAACACTGAAGCTTTCTTT. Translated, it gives CASSPRGAVNTEAFF.

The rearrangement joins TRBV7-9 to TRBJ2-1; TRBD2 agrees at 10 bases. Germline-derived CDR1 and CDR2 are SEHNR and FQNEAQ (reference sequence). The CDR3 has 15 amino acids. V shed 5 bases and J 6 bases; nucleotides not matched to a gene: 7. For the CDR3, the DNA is TGTGCCAGCAGCCAGAGCGGGAGGGGAACCAATGAGCAGTTCTTC. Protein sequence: CASSQSGRGTNEQFF.